The 24 T cell receptor beta chains below were found in one sample sequenced in a study of T cell clones after liver transplantation. Generated by immunoSEQ multiplex PCR, the TCRdb table keeps only in-frame clones and is missing some. The table shows 68,000 or so clones, with over 70% occurring only once. This material consisted of CD4+ T cells from blood, taken before liver transplant. The receptor source for this set is a human donor who received a liver transplant.

This clone was detected a few times. Other DNA sequences in the sample encode the same CDR3. The rearrangement uses TRBV2 and TRBJ1-1; 7 bases line up with TRBD1. Unmatched junction bases numbered 7, after V lost 8 bases and J lost 4 bases. The CDR3 covers 13 residues. Looked up from germline, CDR1 is SNHLY and CDR2 is FYNNEI. The CDR3 protein is CASSTGAGTEAFF. In nucleotides, the CDR3 is TGTGCCAGCTCAACAGGGGCGGGCACTGAAGCTTTCTTT.

CDR3: CASSFQDNDREAFF. In nucleotides, the CDR3 is TGTGCCAGCAGTTTCCAAGACAACGACAGAGAGGCTTTCTTT. J is TRBJ1-1 and V is TRBV6-5; maybe TRBD1 (5 bases). The CDR3 extends over 14 amino acids. The V gene lost 4 bases and the J gene lost 11 bases, with 20 bases spanning the gap. Germline CDR1 and CDR2: MNHEY and SVGAGI.

The rearrangement links TRBV18 to TRBJ2-7, with 8 nucleotides matching TRBD1. The germline V gene encodes CDR1 KGHSH and CDR2 LQKENI. J lost 7 bases, V lost 1 base, and 12 bases had no gene match. The CDR3 length is 16 residues. The CDR3 coding sequence is TGTGCCAGCTCACCACTCGGACAGGGAATACTTTGGGAGCAGTACTTC. Translation gives CASSPLGQGILWEQYF.

CDR3 protein: CASSLTGGPEAFF. CDR3 nucleotides: TGTGCCAGCAGCCTCACGGGTGGTCCTGAAGCTTTCTTT. The chain combines TRBV7-9 with TRBJ1-1; D is unclear. The germline gives CDR1 SEHNR, CDR2 FQNEAQ (reference sequence). The CDR3 sequence is 13 residues long. The V end was cut by 5 bases, the J end by 6 bases, with 13 bases between.

The chain couples TRBV2 to TRBJ2-7; 9 bases fit TRBD2. There are 16 residues in the CDR3. Per germline, CDR1 SNHLY and CDR2 FYNNEI. V was clipped by 2 bases and J by 6 bases; unmatched bases: 11. CDR3: CASSEPRVAGETEQYF. In DNA, the CDR3 is TGTGCCAGCAGTGAACCCAGGGTAGCGGGAGAAACCGAGCAGTACTTC.

This chain links TRBV18 with TRBJ1-2; D call uncertain. The CDR3 covers 14 residues. CDR1 and CDR2 (germline): KGHSH, LQKENI. Trimming removed 6 bases at V and 3 bases at J, with 14 bases between. CDR3 DNA sequence: TGTGCCAGCTCGAATACAGCATGGGACTATGGCTACACCTTC. Translation: CASSNTAWDYGYTF. Using reference TRBV18 and TRBJ1-2 for the parts outside the CDR3, the full variable domain is NAGVMQNPRHLVRRRGQEARLRCSPMKGHSHVYWYRQLPEEGLKFMVYLQKENIIDESGMPKERFSAEFPKEGPSILRIQQVVRGDSAAYFCASSNTAWDYGYTFGSGTRLTVV.

The chain uses TRBV10-3 and TRBJ2-5, with TRBD2 matching over 8 bases. V dropped 3 bases and J dropped 4; count of bases not matched to a gene: 16. The germline V gene has CDR1 ENHRY and CDR2 SYGVKD. This CDR3 spans 18 amino acids. This CDR3 is CAISDPPGLVRGRETQYF. CDR3 nucleotides: TGTGCCATCAGTGATCCGCCGGGACTAGTAAGAGGGAGAGAGACCCAGTACTTC.

This chain links TRBV27 with TRBJ1-5; D perhaps matches TRBD1 (6 bases). The CDR3 runs to 14 residues. Germline CDR1 is MNHEY and CDR2 is SMNVEV (reference sequence). Trimming cost V 6 bases and J 4 bases, with 13 bases left between them. CDR3 bases: TGTGCCAGCAGCCGGACGGACAGAAATCAGCCCCAGCATTTT. Translated, it gives CASSRTDRNQPQHF.

The chain uses TRBV7-2 and TRBJ2-1; D unclear. In germline, CDR1 is SGHTA, CDR2 FQGNSA. The CDR3 has 11 amino acids. Trimming pared 5 bases from V and 8 bases from J, leaving 7 bases between. This CDR3 reads CASSPFDEQFF. The CDR3 nucleotides are TGTGCCAGCAGCCCTTTCGATGAGCAGTTCTTC.

The CDR3 bases are TGTGCCAGCAGCCAAAAGCGGGACGCTATGCCTACGCAGTATTTT. It yields the protein CASSQKRDAMPTQYF. V usage is TRBV4-2 and J usage is TRBJ2-3, with 7 bases matching TRBD2. Germline V gene sequence: CDR1 LGHNA, CDR2 YNFKEQ. The V segment lost 2 bases and the J segment 8 bases; nucleotides outside the gene matches: 10. The CDR3 totals 15 residues.

Comments on this clone: Relative to the germline gene, one junction end is altered; a read error may explain this. The chain employs TRBV7-7 and TRBJ2-5, with unresolved D. There are 13 residues in the CDR3. Germline V gene data show CDR1 as SSHAT and CDR2 as FNYEAQ (reference sequence). This chain's CDR3 is CASSLYPLETQYF. The CDR3 nucleotides are TGTGCTAGCAGCTTATATCCCCTGGAGACCCAGTACTTC.

The chain carries TRBV7-9 and TRBJ1-3; TRBD1 aligns across 8 bases. The germline V gene encodes CDR1 SEHNR and CDR2 FQNEAQ (reference sequence). V gave up 3 bases and J gave up 0 bases; unmatched junction bases: 1. The CDR3 length is 15 residues. CDR3 coding DNA: TGTGCCAGCAGCTTGACAGGGGCCTCTGGAAACACCATATATTTT. Protein: CASSLTGASGNTIYF.

The rearrangement uses TRBV28 and TRBJ2-7; the match to TRBD2 covers 9 bases. The length of the CDR3 is 14 residues. V lost 10 bases to trimming and J lost 5 bases; unmatched junction nucleotides: 12. Germline lookup yields CDR1 MDHEN and CDR2 SYDVKM. The CDR3: CATRWAGGENEQYF. The CDR3 coding sequence is TGTGCCACCCGCTGGGCGGGGGGGGAAAACGAGCAGTACTTC.

This sequence joins TRBV5-4 and TRBJ1-2; D is uncertain. This CDR3 contains 15 residues. Trimming took 1 base from V and 2 from J, leaving 12 bases between them. CDR1 is SGHNT, CDR2 YYREEE, per germline (reference sequence). In nucleotides, the CDR3 is TGTGCCAGCAGCTTGAGCCTGTACTCCAACTATGGCTACACCTTC. Its translation: CASSLSLYSNYGYTF.

V gene TRBV7-9 combines with J gene TRBJ2-1; D call uncertain. Germline assignment: CDR1 SEHNR and CDR2 FQNEAQ (reference sequence). The V end lost 2 bases, the J end lost 4 bases, and 15 bases lay between the germline ends. The CDR3 extends over 16 amino acids. Here the CDR3 DNA reads TGTGCCAGCAGCTTAATTCGAAGCCCCGAATACAATGAGCAGTTCTTC. Translated: CASSLIRSPEYNEQFF.

The sample holds one count of this clone. The J gene is TRBJ1-2, the V gene TRBV2, with D hard to call. Trimming stripped 3 bases from V and 4 bases from J, with 12 bases between. The CDR3 is 14 amino acids. In germline, CDR1 is SNHLY, CDR2 FYNNEI. The DNA of the CDR3 is TGTGCCAGCAGTGATCCAGTTGGAAGCTATGGCTACACCTTC. This sequence encodes CASSDPVGSYGYTF.

The rearrangement uses TRBV7-9 and TRBJ2-5; TRBD2 matches at 11 bases. Germline CDR1 and CDR2: SEHNR and FQNEAQ (reference sequence). The ends lost 6 bases at V and 5 bases at J; junction bases unmatched: 5. There are 14 residues in the CDR3. CDR3 nucleotides: TGTGCCAGCAGTGGGATAGCGGGGGGGGAGACCCAGTACTTC. It specifies CASSGIAGGETQYF.

The rearrangement uses TRBV10-3 and TRBJ2-1; TRBD2 aligns across 14 bases. In germline, CDR1 is ENHRY, CDR2 SYGVKD. V trimming: 7 bases; J trimming: 10 bases; junction bases outside the gene matches: 6. The CDR3 is 14 amino acids. The chain's CDR3 is CAIKPGLAGEEQFF. The CDR3 coding sequence is TGTGCCATCAAACCGGGACTAGCGGGAGAAGAGCAGTTCTTC.

V gene TRBV7-8 combines with J gene TRBJ2-3, with 10 nucleotides matching TRBD2. The V gene's germline CDR1 is SGHVS and CDR2 FQNEAQ. Unmatched junction bases numbered 5, after V lost 5 bases and J lost 0 bases. The CDR3 is 16 residues long. The CDR3: CASSQSGRGSTDTQYF. The CDR3 DNA sequence: TGTGCCAGCAGCCAGAGCGGGAGGGGGAGCACAGATACGCAGTATTTT.

This sequence joins TRBV28 and TRBJ1-1; tentatively, D is TRBD1 (5 bases). Germline CDR1 MDHEN, CDR2 SYDVKM. The length of the CDR3 is 18 residues. Trimming stripped 5 bases from V and 7 bases from J, with 29 bases between. CDR3 region: CASSTTYNGGEPLLEAFF. In nucleotides, the CDR3 is TGTGCCAGCAGTACAACGTACAACGGGGGGGAGCCTCTCCTTGAAGCTTTCTTT.

In its sample, this clone was seen once. This chain links TRBV6-9 with TRBJ2-1; D may be TRBD1 (7 bases). Deletions cut 6 bases from V and 7 bases from J, with 10 bases between. This CDR3 is 12 amino acids long. In germline, CDR1 is MNHGY, CDR2 SVAAGI. In DNA form, the CDR3 reads TGTGCCAGCAGCAGGGGGAGGAATGAGCAGTTCTTC. Protein: CASSRGRNEQFF.

The rearrangement links TRBV7-9 to TRBJ2-1; D ambiguous. V dropped 1 base and J dropped 0 bases, with 13 bases sitting between them. This CDR3 has 17 amino acids. Germline V gene sequence: CDR1 SEHNR, CDR2 FQNEAQ (reference sequence). CDR3 loop: CASSLVGGASSYNEQFF. CDR3 sequence (DNA): TGTGCCAGCAGCTTAGTCGGCGGAGCCAGCTCCTACAATGAGCAGTTCTTC.

V usage is TRBV28 and J usage is TRBJ1-1; the D gene is possibly TRBD1 (5 bases). The CDR3 loop spans 12 amino acids. Trimming took off 3 bases at V and 8 bases at J, with 10 bases between the two ends. CDR1 and CDR2 from the germline V gene are MDHEN and SYDVKM. CDR3 coding DNA: TGTGCCAGCAGTTTCAGGGACCTAGAAGCTTTCTTT. It translates to CASSFRDLEAFF.

J is TRBJ2-7 and V is TRBV6-1; D unresolved. The ends were cut back, 4 bases at V and 3 bases at J, with 10 bases in the middle. The germline V gene encodes CDR1 MNHNS and CDR2 SASEGT. This CDR3 comprises 13 residues. Written as DNA, the CDR3 is TGTGCCAGCAGTGTCAGCAGTCACTACGAGCAGTACTTC. As protein: CASSVSSHYEQYF.